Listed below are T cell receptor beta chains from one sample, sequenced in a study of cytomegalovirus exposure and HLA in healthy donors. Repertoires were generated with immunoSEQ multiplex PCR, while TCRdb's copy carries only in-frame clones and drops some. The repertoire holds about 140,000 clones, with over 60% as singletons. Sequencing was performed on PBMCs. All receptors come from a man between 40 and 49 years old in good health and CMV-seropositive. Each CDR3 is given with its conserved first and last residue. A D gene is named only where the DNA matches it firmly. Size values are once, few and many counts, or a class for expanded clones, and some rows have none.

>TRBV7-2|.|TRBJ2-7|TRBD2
TGTGCCAGCAGCCCGGTAGCGGGTTCGGTGTACGAGCAGTACTTC
CASSPVAGSVYEQYF
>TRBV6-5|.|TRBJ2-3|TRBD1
TGTGCCAGCAGTTGGGTGGGGACAGGGGGGGAAGATACGCAGTATTTT
CASSWVGTGGEDTQYF
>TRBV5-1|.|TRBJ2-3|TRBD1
TGCGCCAGCAGCTTGGCAACAGGGGACACAGATACGCAGTATTTT
CASSLATGDTDTQYF
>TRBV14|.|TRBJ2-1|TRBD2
TGTGCCAGCAGCCAAGACTGGGGGAGGGGTTACAATGAGCAGTTCTTC
CASSQDWGRGYNEQFF
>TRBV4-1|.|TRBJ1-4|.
TGCGCCAGCAGCCAACCACCTGGGGGGGCAGGGGATGAAAAACTGTTTTTT
CASSQPPGGAGDEKLFF
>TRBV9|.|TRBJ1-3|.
TGTGCCAGCAGCCCCCTCCAACAGTCACCCTCTGGAAACACCATATATTTT
CASSPLQQSPSGNTIYF
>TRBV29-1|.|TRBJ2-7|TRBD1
TGCAGCGTCGACCGAACAGGGGGGAACGAGCAGTACTTC
CSVDRTGGNEQYF
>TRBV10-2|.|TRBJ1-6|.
TGCGCCAGCAGTGAGTCGAATTTCGGGGACAACCACCCGAGCTCCTATAATTCACCCCTCCACTTT
CASSESNFGDNHPSSYNSPLHF
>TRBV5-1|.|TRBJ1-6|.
TGCGCCAGCAGCTACTCAAGCAGGGTACGGAATTCACCCCTCCACTTT
CASSYSSRVRNSPLHF
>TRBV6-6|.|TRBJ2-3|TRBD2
TGTGCCAGCAGCCACGGGACTAGCGGGGGGCGCGATACGCAGTATTTT
CASSHGTSGGRDTQYF
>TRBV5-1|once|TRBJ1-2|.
TGCGCCAGCAGCTTGGGAGGTCCTGGCTACACCTTC
CASSLGGPGYTF
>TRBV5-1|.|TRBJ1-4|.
TGCGCCAGCAGCTTGGACGGCCGGGGAGAAAAACTGTTTTTT
CASSLDGRGEKLFF
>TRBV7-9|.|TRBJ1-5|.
TGTGCCAGCAGTCCGGACAGCCTTCAGCCCCAGCATTTT
CASSPDSLQPQHF
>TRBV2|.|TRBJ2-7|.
TGTGCCAGCAGTGAACGGGGGGCCTCCTACGAGCAGTACTTC
CASSERGASYEQYF
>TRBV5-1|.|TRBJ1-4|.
TGCGCCAGCAGCTTGAAAGGGCGGGGTGAAAAACTGTTTTTT
CASSLKGRGEKLFF
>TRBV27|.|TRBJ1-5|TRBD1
TGTGCCAGCAGTAGGGACAGGGGAGTACAGCCCCAGCATTTT
CASSRDRGVQPQHF
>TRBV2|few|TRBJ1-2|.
TGTGCCAGCTCGGGACATTCAAAGGGCTATGGCTACACCTTC
CASSGHSKGYGYTF
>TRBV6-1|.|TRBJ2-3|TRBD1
TGTGCCAGCGCGGACAGGTTTAGCACAGATACGCAGTATTTT
CASADRFSTDTQYF
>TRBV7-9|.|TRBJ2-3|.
TGTGCCAGCAGCCAGGAACAGGTCAGCACAGATACGCAGTATTTT
CASSQEQVSTDTQYF
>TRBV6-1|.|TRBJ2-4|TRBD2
TGTGCCAGCAGTGGAGGGACGGGAGGTGCAAACATTCAGTACTTC
CASSGGTGGANIQYF
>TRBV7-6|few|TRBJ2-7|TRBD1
TGTGCCAGCAGCTTAGCGACAGGGGGCTACGAGCAGTACTTC
CASSLATGGYEQYF
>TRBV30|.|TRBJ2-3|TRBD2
TGTGCCTGGAGTGTACTAGCGGGAAGCACAGATACGCAGTATTTT
CAWSVLAGSTDTQYF
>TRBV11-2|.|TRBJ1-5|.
TGTGCCAGCAGCTTTGATAATACGGGACAGCCCCAGCATTTT
CASSFDNTGQPQHF
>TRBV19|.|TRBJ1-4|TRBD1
TGTGCCAGTAGCAGCGACAGGGTCGGCGAAAAACTGTTTTTT
CASSSDRVGEKLFF
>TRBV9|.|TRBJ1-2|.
TGTGCCAGCAGCGTAGGACAGGACCCGGACTATGGCTACACCTTC
CASSVGQDPDYGYTF
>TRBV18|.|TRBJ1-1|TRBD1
TGTGCCAGCTCACCGGACAGGGGATCTGAAGCTTTCTTT
CASSPDRGSEAFF
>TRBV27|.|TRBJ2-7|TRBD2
TGTGCCAGCAGTTTTCGTTTCGACGGGACTAGCGGGAGCCCCCTCTACGAGCAGTACTTC
CASSFRFDGTSGSPLYEQYF
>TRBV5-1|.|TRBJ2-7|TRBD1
TGCGCCAGCAGCTTGGAACAGGGGATCTCCTACGAGCAGTACTTC
CASSLEQGISYEQYF
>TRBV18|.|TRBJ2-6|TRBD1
TGTGCCAGCTCACCTATCTCCGGGACAGGGATCTCTGGGGCCAACGTCCTGACTTTC
CASSPISGTGISGANVLTF
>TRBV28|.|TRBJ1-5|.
TGTGCCAGCAGTCCCTTGTCTAGCAATCAGCCCCAGCATTTT
CASSPLSSNQPQHF
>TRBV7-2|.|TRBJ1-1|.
TGTGCCAGCAGCCCACGACCCCCGGGCACTGAAGCTTTCTTT
CASSPRPPGTEAFF
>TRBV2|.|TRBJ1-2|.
TGTGCCAGCCCCGAGGAGGAGGGGAACTATGGCTACACCTTC
CASPEEEGNYGYTF
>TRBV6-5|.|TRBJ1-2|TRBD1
TGTGCCAGCAGTTATAGTCCGACAGGGGGGATCTTC
CASSYSPTGGIF
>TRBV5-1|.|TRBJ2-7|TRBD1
TGCGCCAGCAGCCGGGACAGGGGGTTCGACGAGCAGTACTTC
CASSRDRGFDEQYF
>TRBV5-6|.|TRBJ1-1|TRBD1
TGTGCCAGCAGCCTGGACAGGGGCAACACTGAAGCTTTCTTT
CASSLDRGNTEAFF
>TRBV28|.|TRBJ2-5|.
TGTGCCAGCAGTTTCAAGGGGTACCAAGAGACCCAGTACTTC
CASSFKGYQETQYF
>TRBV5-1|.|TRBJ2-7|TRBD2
TGCGCCAGCAGCCCTCGGGGGGACGTATCCTACGAGCAGTACTTC
CASSPRGDVSYEQYF
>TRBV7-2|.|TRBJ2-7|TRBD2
TGTGCCAGCAGTTTAGCGGGAGGGCCCTACGAGCAGTACTTC
CASSLAGGPYEQYF
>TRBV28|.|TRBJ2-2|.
TGTGCCAGCAGGTTTAGCGGTCCCGCCGGGGAGCTGTTTTTT
CASRFSGPAGELFF
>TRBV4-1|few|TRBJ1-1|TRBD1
TGCGCCAGCAGCTTTTGGACAGGGGGCCGGACTGAAGCTTTCTTT
CASSFWTGGRTEAFF